The T cell receptor beta chain described here comes from a study of CD8+ T cells in alopecia areata. As the sequencing template, cDNA was produced by extracting RNA and reverse transcribing it. Profiled with immunoSEQ multiplex PCR; TCRdb holds only in-frame clones, not every one. This sample has roughly 2,100 clones, each found more than once. Whole-study findings and limits: Alopecia totalis/universalis scalp especially showed more expanded CD8+ clones than normal scalp.

This CDR3 has 15 amino acids. Germline V gene data show CDR1 as MSHET and CDR2 as SYDVDS. Trimming took 2 bases from V and 0 from J; bases not matched to a gene: 2. The table lists this clone with many counts. Its target is unknown. Gene labels here are mouse ones. The read finishes 4 residues shy of the CDR3 end, and the germline J gene is used to complete it. This rearrangement joins TRBV29 to TRBJ2-5, with 7 bases fitting TRBD1. This TCR was sampled from a C3H/HeJ mouse with alopecia areata. This strain has MHC haplotype H2-k. The sequenced material came from lesional skin. The part of the CDR3 DNA that was read is TGTGCTAGCAGTTTACCGGGACAGAACCAAGAC. It yields the protein CASSLPGQNQD. In full, the CDR3 is CASSLPGQNQDTQYF.